This T cell receptor (beta chain) came from a study of T cell responses to AZD1222 COVID-19 vaccine. The analysis combined second doses at about 4 or about 12 weeks. TCRdb keeps only in-frame clones here, not all; method: immunoSEQ multiplex PCR. The data hold fewer than 150,000 clones, with around 88% observed a single time. The sequences come from peripheral blood, collected 28 days after the second AZD1222 dose. The receptor was derived from an adult who received the AZD1222 COVID-19 vaccine.

CDR3 sequence: CASSPRTSGGTTDTQYF. CDR3 sequence (DNA): TGTGCCAGCTCACCTAGGACTAGCGGGGGGACCACAGATACGCAGTATTTT. The genes are TRBV18 and TRBJ2-3; 14 bases line up with TRBD2. In germline, CDR1 is KGHSH, CDR2 LQKENI. The CDR3 is 17 amino acids. V trimming: 3 bases; J trimming: 2 bases; junction bases outside the gene matches: 4. Variable domain in full (rest from reference TRBV18 and TRBJ2-3): NAGVMQNPRHLVRRRGQEARLRCSPMKGHSHVYWYRQLPEEGLKFMVYLQKENIIDESGMPKERFSAEFPKEGPSILRIQQVVRGDSAAYFCASSPRTSGGTTDTQYFGPGTRLTVL.